This TCR beta chain stems from a study of blood T cells in healthy people across ages. A second PCR of 7 to 11 cycles used a sample-barcoded 5' primer and a J-beta primer mix. Using its own MiXCR run on the 5' RACE reads, TCRdb lists one record per CDR3 protein. The sample consists of over 450,000 distinct CDR3 sequences, approximately 25% of them appearing once. This CDR3 is built from 17 residues. The V and J ends lost 7 bases and 1 base, in that order; junction bases with no gene match: 9. Germline V gene data show CDR1 as MDHEN and CDR2 as SYDVKM. Another study also made use of these data, one on T cells of mothers and their children. This second report adds: Related pairs of mothers and children showed slightly higher, non-significant overlap versus unrelated pairs.

The J gene is TRBJ2-6, the V gene TRBV28; TRBD1 matches 8 bases. Material: blood. This clonotype originated in a boy between 10 and 17 years old in good health. The CDR3 is CASTAGGALSGANVLTF. DNA of the CDR3: TGTGCCAGCACAGCAGGGGGCGCGTTGTCTGGGGCCAACGTCCTGACTTTC.